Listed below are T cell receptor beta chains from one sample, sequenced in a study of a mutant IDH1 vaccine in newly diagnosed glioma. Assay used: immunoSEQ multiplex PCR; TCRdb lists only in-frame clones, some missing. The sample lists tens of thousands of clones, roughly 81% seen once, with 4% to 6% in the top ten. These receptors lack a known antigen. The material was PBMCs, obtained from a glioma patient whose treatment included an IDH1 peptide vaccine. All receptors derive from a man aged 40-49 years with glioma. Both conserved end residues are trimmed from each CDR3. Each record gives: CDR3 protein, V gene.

ASSYSPIAVEQY	TRBV6-5
ASSLGVGQGINEQY	TRBV9
ATSLGEGVGGYT	TRBV15
ASSSRLLAARSYEQY	TRBV5-6
ASSLATGKAGETQY	TRBV7-2
ASSLKSALPYEQY	TRBV7-9
ASSLLWTDRSGANVLT	TRBV9
ASSLAPGTDYEQY	TRBV5-4
ASSPRRDGSPYEQY	TRBV18
ASSRYRAGSPLH	TRBV11-2
ASSEPGRFNSPLH	TRBV6-1
ASNNRGKSYNSPLH	TRBV4-1
ASSPLGGGGDTQY	TRBV13
ASSPNGQGTEAF	TRBV18
ATSRTGEIHEQY	TRBV15
ASSIPHRTEAF	TRBV19
ASSPSGSRDTQY	TRBV6-5
ASSEIQGLNQPQH	TRBV6-1
ASSLRQGNQPQH	TRBV7-2
ASSLKGGSASQDTQY	TRBV9
ASSPQDLRGKLF	TRBV28
ASSSGSTGANVLT	TRBV7-2
ASSQETGAGIYEQY	TRBV4-1
ASSSLRTAYGYT	TRBV7-2
ASSSMRGDSNQPQH	TRBV6-6
ASSWTSGAGGYNEQF	TRBV7-8
ASSGGPGDEQF	TRBV6-6
AISESRGQY	TRBV10-3
ASSGTREGKQY	TRBV27
ASSIGTGGGFQPQH	TRBV19
ATQLPIRLAGVRNEQF	TRBV7-9
ASSQEANRAEYEQY	TRBV4-3
ASSLYGTVANEKLF	TRBV7-2
ASSRNSGTSGNTIY	TRBV21-1
AGSPLDWRAGPDTQY	TRBV18
ASSINRVSNQPQH	TRBV19
ASSLDDRVKTQY	TRBV7-7
ASSGVNSGNTIY	TRBV7-2
ASSEAWISGRYNEQF	TRBV25-1
ASSLVGPGGEQY	TRBV11-2
ASSLLGFEGEQY	TRBV5-1